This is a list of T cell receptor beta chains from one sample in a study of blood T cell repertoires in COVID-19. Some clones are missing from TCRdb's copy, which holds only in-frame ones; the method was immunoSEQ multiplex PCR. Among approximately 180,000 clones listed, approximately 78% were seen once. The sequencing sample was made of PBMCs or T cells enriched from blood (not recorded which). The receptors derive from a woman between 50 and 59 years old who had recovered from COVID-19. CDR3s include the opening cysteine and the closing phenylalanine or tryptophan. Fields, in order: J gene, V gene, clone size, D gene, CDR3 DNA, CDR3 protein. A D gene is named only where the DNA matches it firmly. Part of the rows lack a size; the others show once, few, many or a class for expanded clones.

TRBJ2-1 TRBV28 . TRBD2 TGTGCCAGCCATACCCCGGGGGGAATCAATGAGCAGTTCTTC CASHTPGGINEQFF
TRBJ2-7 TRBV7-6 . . TGTGCCAGCAGCTTAGGACCAGTTCGGGACGAGCAGTACTTC CASSLGPVRDEQYF
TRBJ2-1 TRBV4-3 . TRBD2 TGCGCCAGCAGCCAAGTCTATAGCGGGAGGGCTATGGATGAGCAGTTCTTC CASSQVYSGRAMDEQFF
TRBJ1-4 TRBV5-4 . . TGTGCCAGCAGCTTGTTCGGTAATGAAAAACTGTTTTTT CASSLFGNEKLFF
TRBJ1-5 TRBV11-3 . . TGTGCCAGCAGCCATCGGGGGAGGGTCCCCGATCAGCCCCAGCATTTT CASSHRGRVPDQPQHF
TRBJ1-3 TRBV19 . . TGTGCCAGTACCAAACGGGCACTAGGATCTGGAAACACCATATATTTT CASTKRALGSGNTIYF
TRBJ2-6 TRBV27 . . TGTGCCAGCAGTTTTCAGGCAGGGGCTGGGGCCAACGTCCTGACTTTC CASSFQAGAGANVLTF
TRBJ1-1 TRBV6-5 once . TGTGCCAGCAGTCCGAACAGGGTCACGGACACTGAAGCTTTCTTT CASSPNRVTDTEAFF
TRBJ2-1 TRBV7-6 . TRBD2 TGTGCCAGCAGCCTCCTGGGGTCGGGACTAGCTGGCAATGAGCAGTTCTTC CASSLLGSGLAGNEQFF
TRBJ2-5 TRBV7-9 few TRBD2 TGTGCCAGCAGCTTTGGCCAGATAGCGGGAGAAGAGACCCAGTACTTC CASSFGQIAGEETQYF
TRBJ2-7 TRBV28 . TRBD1 TGTGCCAGCAGTCCGGGACAGAGCTACGAGCAGTACTTC CASSPGQSYEQYF
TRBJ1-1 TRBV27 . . TGTGCCAGCAGTGGTTTCGGGGGTCCAGGGACTGAAGCTTTCTTT CASSGFGGPGTEAFF
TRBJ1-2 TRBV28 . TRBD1 TGTGCCAGCAGTTTTATAACAGGGGAGACGTCCGGGTATGGCTACACCTTC CASSFITGETSGYGYTF
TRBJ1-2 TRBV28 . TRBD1 TGTGCCAGCAGTCCCTTGGACAGGGAATCTTATGGCTACACCTTC CASSPLDRESYGYTF
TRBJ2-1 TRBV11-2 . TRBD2 TGTGCCAGCAGCTTTAGCGGGAGGGGCGATGAGCAGTTCTTC CASSFSGRGDEQFF
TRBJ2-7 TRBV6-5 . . TGTGCCAGCAGTCCCAGGTTCCCCTACGAGCAGTACTTC CASSPRFPYEQYF
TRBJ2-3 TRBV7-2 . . TGTGCCAGCAGCGTCAGGGTTGTGACAGATACGCAGTATTTT CASSVRVVTDTQYF
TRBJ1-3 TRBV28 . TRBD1 TGTGCCAGCAGCCTTACGAAGGGGGCTGGTGGAAACACCATATATTTT CASSLTKGAGGNTIYF
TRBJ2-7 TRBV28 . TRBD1 TGTGCCAGCAGTCAAACCCCCCCGGGACAGGGGACCTACGAGCAGTACTTC CASSQTPPGQGTYEQYF
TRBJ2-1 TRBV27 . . TGTGCCAGCAGTTTAACCAGGCTGGCGAGCAATGAGCAGTTCTTC CASSLTRLASNEQFF
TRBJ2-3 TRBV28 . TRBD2 TGTGCCAGCAGTGCTATGACTAGCGGGAGGCCCACAGATACGCAGTATTTT CASSAMTSGRPTDTQYF
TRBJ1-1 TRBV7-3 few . TGTGCCAGCAGCTCCGACAGGAACACTGAAGCTTTCTTT CASSSDRNTEAFF
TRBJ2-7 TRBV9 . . TGTGCCAGCAGCGTAGGCAGTCTCAACGAGCAGTACTTC CASSVGSLNEQYF
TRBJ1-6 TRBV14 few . TGTGCCAGCAGCCAAGATCACGGGGGGAATTCACCCCTCCACTTT CASSQDHGGNSPLHF
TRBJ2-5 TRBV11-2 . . TGTGCCAGCAGCCATGGCCTTGAGCGAGGGACCCAGTACTTC CASSHGLERGTQYF
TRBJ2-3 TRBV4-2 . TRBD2 TGTGCCAGCAGCCAAGGGCTAGCGGGGGCTCCCACAGATACGCAGTATTTT CASSQGLAGAPTDTQYF